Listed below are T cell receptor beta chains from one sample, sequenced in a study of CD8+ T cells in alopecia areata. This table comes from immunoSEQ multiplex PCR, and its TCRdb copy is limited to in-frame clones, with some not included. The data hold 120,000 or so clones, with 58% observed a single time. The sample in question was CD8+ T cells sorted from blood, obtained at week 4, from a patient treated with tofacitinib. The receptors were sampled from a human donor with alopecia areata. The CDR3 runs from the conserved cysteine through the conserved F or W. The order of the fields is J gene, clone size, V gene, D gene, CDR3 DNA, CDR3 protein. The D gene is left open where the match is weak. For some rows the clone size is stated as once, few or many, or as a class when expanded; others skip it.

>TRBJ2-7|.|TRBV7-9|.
TGTGCCAGCAGCTTCCGGGACGTTGGAACCTACGAGCAGTACTTC
CASSFRDVGTYEQYF
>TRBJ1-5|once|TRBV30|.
TGTGCCTGGAGCGCAGGGAGCAGCAATCAGCCCCAGCATTTT
CAWSAGSSNQPQHF
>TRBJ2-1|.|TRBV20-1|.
TGCAGTGCTAGAGCTAACAATGAGCAGTTCTTC
CSARANNEQFF
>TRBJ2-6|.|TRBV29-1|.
TGCAGCGTTGTACGAGCTTCTGGGGCCAACGTCCTGACTTTC
CSVVRASGANVLTF
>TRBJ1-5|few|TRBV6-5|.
TGTGCCAGCAGTTACAATAGCAATCAGCCCCAGCATTTT
CASSYNSNQPQHF
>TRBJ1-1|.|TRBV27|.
TGTGCCAGCAGTTTACAGGGGATGAACACTGAAGCTTTCTTT
CASSLQGMNTEAFF
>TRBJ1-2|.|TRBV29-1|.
TGCAGCGTCATAGGGGGGACCCATGGCTACACCTTC
CSVIGGTHGYTF
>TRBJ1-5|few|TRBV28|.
TGTGCCAGCAGGGCGGACAGTCCTAATCAGCCCCAGCATTTT
CASRADSPNQPQHF
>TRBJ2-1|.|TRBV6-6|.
TGTGCCAGCAGTTACTTGGGTTCCCACAATGAGCAGTTCTTC
CASSYLGSHNEQFF
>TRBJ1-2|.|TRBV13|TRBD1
TGTGCCAGCAGCTTAGTGGGACAGGGGAGCCATGGCTACACCTTC
CASSLVGQGSHGYTF
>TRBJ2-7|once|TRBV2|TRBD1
TGTGCCAGCAGTGCAATCTTGGACAGGGGCTACGAGCAGTACTTC
CASSAILDRGYEQYF
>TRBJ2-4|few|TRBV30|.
TGTGCCTGGAACGGGCCGGGGGCCAAAAACATTCAGTACTTC
CAWNGPGAKNIQYF
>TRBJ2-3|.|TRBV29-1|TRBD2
TGCAGCGTCTTCCTAAGCGGGACCACAGATACGCAGTATTTT
CSVFLSGTTDTQYF
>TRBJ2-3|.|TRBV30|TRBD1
TGTGCCTGGAGCGCGACAGGGGGGTCGACAGATACGCAGTATTTT
CAWSATGGSTDTQYF
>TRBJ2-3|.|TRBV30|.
TGTGCCTGGAGTGTACACTCGAGCACAGATACGCAGTATTTT
CAWSVHSSTDTQYF
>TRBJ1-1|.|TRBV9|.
TGTGCCAGCAGCGTAACAGGGAAGAACACTGAAGCTTTCTTT
CASSVTGKNTEAFF
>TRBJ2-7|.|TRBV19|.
TGTGCCAGTAGTATTGGACTCTCCTTCTACGAGCAGTACTTC
CASSIGLSFYEQYF
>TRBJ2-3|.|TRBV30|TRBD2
TGTGCCTGGAAAACCGGGACTAGCGGCTTCACAGATACGCAGTATTTT
CAWKTGTSGFTDTQYF
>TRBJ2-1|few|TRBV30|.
TGTGCCTGGTCCAGGGCGGGACCTGGGGATGAGCAGTTCTTC
CAWSRAGPGDEQFF
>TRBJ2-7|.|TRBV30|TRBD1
TGTGCCTGGAGTTCCGGGACAGGGTACGACGAGCAGTACTTC
CAWSSGTGYDEQYF
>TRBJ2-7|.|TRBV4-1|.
TGCGCCAGCAGCCAGTCGACGGGAGAGGTCTACGAGCAGTACTTC
CASSQSTGEVYEQYF
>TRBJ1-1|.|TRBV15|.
TGTGCCACCAGCAGAGATCGGGGGGGAAACACTGAAGCTTTCTTT
CATSRDRGGNTEAFF
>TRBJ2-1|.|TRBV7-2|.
TGTGCCAGCAGCTTTAGGTCTGGGACGGACACCTACAATGAGCAGTTCTTC
CASSFRSGTDTYNEQFF
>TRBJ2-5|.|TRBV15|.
TGTGCCACCAGCAGAGATTCCCTGATGGGGGCGGAGACCCAGTACTTC
CATSRDSLMGAETQYF
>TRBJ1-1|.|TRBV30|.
TGTGCCTGGGGAAAAGGGACGGACCTTGAAGCTTTCTTT
CAWGKGTDLEAFF
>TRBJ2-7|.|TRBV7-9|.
TGTGCCAGCAGCACGTGGGGCAACTCCTACGAGCAGTACTTC
CASSTWGNSYEQYF
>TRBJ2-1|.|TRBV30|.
TGTGCCTGGACAGGGGGGCACGAGCAGTTCTTC
CAWTGGHEQFF
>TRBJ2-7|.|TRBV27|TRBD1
TGTGCCAGCCGGGACAGGGGTTCCGAGCAGTACTTC
CASRDRGSEQYF
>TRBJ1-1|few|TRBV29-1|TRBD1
TGCAGCGTCATCGACAGGGGAAACACTGAAGCTTTCTTT
CSVIDRGNTEAFF
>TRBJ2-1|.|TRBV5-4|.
TGTGCCAGCAGCTCGGGACCCCTTCTGTTCTTC
CASSSGPLLFF
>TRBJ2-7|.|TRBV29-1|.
TGCAGCGTTGACTATCGGACAGTGGAGACCTACGAGCAGTACTTC
CSVDYRTVETYEQYF
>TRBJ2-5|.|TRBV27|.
TGTGCCAGCAGTTACGGCTCCCCTAAGAGGCAAGAGACCCAGTACTTC
CASSYGSPKRQETQYF
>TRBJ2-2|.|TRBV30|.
TGTGCCTGGAGTGTTGTCGGGACCGGGGAGCTGTTTTTT
CAWSVVGTGELFF
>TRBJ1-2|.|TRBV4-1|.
TGCGCCAGCAGCCAAGAGGGGATTCGCTATGGCTACACCTTC
CASSQEGIRYGYTF
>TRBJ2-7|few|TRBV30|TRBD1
TGTGCCTGGAGTGTACAGGGGGGAGCCTACGAGCAGTACTTC
CAWSVQGGAYEQYF
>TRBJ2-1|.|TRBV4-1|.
TGCGCCAGCAGCCAAGATCCGGAGAACAATGAGCAGTTCTTC
CASSQDPENNEQFF
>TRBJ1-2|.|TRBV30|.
TGTGCCTTGGCGGATGGCTACACCTTC
CALADGYTF
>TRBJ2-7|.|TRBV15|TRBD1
TGTGCCACCAGCAGTGACAGGGGCCCCCACGAGCAGTACTTC
CATSSDRGPHEQYF
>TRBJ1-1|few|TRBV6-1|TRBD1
TGTGCCAGCAGTGATGGGACAGACATGAACACTGAAGCTTTCTTT
CASSDGTDMNTEAFF
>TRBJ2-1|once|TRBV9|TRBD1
TGTGCCAGCAGCGTTAACCGGGACAGCTCCTACAATGAGCAGTTCTTC
CASSVNRDSSYNEQFF
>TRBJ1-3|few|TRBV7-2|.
TGTGCCAGCAGCTTAGCAGGGGGCTCTGGAAACACCATATATTTT
CASSLAGGSGNTIYF
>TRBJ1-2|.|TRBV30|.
TGTGCCTGGACCAAAACAGTTAACTATGGCTACACCTTC
CAWTKTVNYGYTF
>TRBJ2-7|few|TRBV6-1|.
TGTGCCAGCAGCCTGACAGCCGCCTACGAGCAGTACTTC
CASSLTAAYEQYF
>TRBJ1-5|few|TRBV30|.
TGTGCCTGGAGTGTGGGAGAGGGGAATCAGCCCCAGCATTTT
CAWSVGEGNQPQHF
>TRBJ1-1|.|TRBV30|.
TGTGCCTGGAGCGCTACTCAGGGTCACACTGAAGCTTTCTTT
CAWSATQGHTEAFF
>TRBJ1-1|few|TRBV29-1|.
TGCAGCGGCGCCTGGGGGCTTAACACTGAAGCTTTCTTT
CSGAWGLNTEAFF
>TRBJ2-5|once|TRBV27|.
TGTGCCAGCAGTTTACAGGGGGGTCCCAAAGAGACCCAGTACTTC
CASSLQGGPKETQYF
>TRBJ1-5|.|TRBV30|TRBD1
TGTGCCTGGAGTGACGGGGACAGTCTTTCCAATCAGCCCCAGCATTTT
CAWSDGDSLSNQPQHF
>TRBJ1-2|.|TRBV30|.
TGTGCCTGGAGTGTTGGGGGGACCTATGGCTACACCTTC
CAWSVGGTYGYTF
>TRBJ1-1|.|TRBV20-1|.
TGCAGTGCTAGTGGAGAGAGATCTTTCTTT
CSASGERSFF